The source of this T cell receptor (beta chain) is a study of blood T cell repertoires in COVID-19 (dated by TCRdb to between 2020 and 2021). Background for the entire study: Samples covering the acute and convalescent phases of COVID-19 were provided by collaborators in the United States, Italy and Spain. Sample metadata almost always included a de-identified subject ID, COVID-19 status, age in years and sex. Samples were obtained from the ongoing ImmuneRACE study (first 160 participants) and from 1,200 or so subjects provided by 6 global collaborators. Where available, HLA class I and class II types were taken from metadata supplied by the sample provider and were not determined by assay-based typing. The repertoires were released in a freely available public database intended as a resource for research on the immune response to SARS-CoV-2. The material from the prospective study consisted of cDNA or gDNA derived from T cells, B-cell-depleted T cells, or PBMCs. Deeply sampled blood TCRbeta repertoires from subjects exposed to, actively infected with, or recovered from COVID-19 were included in the dataset.

The paper as a whole reports these results and caveats: The quantity of clinical and demographic metadata differed by source and by participant and was supplied without curation.

Details on this clone: What this receptor recognizes is not known. Per-base qualities were not stored, and no clone one base away is much larger.

TCRbeta CDR3 regions were amplified from genomic DNA by means of the immunoSEQ Assay, a bias-controlled multiplex PCR. Processing in the source paper ran as follows. Within the assay, amplification of reference gene primers was used to estimate how many nucleated cells each sample contained. To quantify the absolute abundance of each unique TCRbeta CDR3 rearrangement, sequence reads were collapsed and filtered. For each sample, productive Simpson clonality was calculated as the square root of Simpson's diversity index over productive rearrangements. What TCRdb holds here is the immuneACCESS table cut down to in-frame rearrangements. Part of the clones is not present; checked against another copy, under half of the missing clones reflect an unresolved V gene, and the others are unexplained. V, J and clone size are taken as reported in that table, and D and trimming were inferred from the DNA itself. This sample has approximately 71,000 clones in its table, and 80% to 90% of those were observed once. Roughly 5% of the sample is in the top ten clones.

Each collaborating institution followed its own protocols to collect whole blood in K2EDTA tubes. For TCRbeta analysis, collaborators shipped samples as frozen whole blood, isolated PBMCs, or DNA extracted from either of those sample types. Sequenced: peripheral blood. The clonotype was recovered from a human donor in a cohort sampled during active COVID-19.

The CDR3 has the sequence CASSEGFQPQHF. The sequenced DNA is TGTGCCAGCTCGGAGGGTTTTCAGCCCCAGCATTTT. The sequence is built from TRBV6-5 and TRBJ1-5, with no confidently assigned D gene. CDR1 and CDR2, looked up from the germline V gene, are MNHEY and SVGAGI. The trim is 8 bases for V and 6 bases for J, with a gap of 11 bases between the germline ends. From the cysteine through the phenylalanine, the CDR3 covers 12 amino acids. CDR3 DNA only is kept here, 36 bases in frame from base 1.